This TCR beta chain is from a study of response to subunit inactivated influenza vaccine. From germline, CDR1 is SGHRS and CDR2 YFSETQ. The CDR3 is made up of 15 amino acids. Trimming removed 0 bases from V and 1 base from J, with 10 bases in between. TCRdb fed the RT-PCR reads into MiXCR, producing one record per CDR3 protein. The sample has approximately 530,000 distinct CDR3 sequences, approximately 7.8% seen once. Sequenced material: PBMCs from blood, taken around 25 months after vaccination. The chain couples TRBV5-1 to TRBJ1-1; D is possibly TRBD1 (6 bases). The receptor's source is a man aged 50-75 years who received an inactivated influenza vaccine. The CDR3 coding sequence is TGCGCCAGCAGCTTGGACGTGGGGGCGAACACTGAAGCTTTCTTT. Translating gives CASSLDVGANTEAFF.